A single sample is the source of the 26 T cell receptor beta chains below, sequenced in a study of T cell changes during pregnancy in multiple sclerosis. Sequencing used immunoSEQ multiplex PCR; TCRdb keeps in-frame clones, though not all of them. The sample contains roughly 24,000 clones, approximately 90% of which appear only once. The sequenced sample was CD8+ T cells from peripheral blood mononuclear cells, obtained in the first trimester of pregnancy. The source is a female donor in good health, enrolled as a control in a pregnancy study.

This clone occurred a few times. The chain carries TRBV2 and TRBJ2-5, with 8 bases fitting TRBD1. Trimming at V came to 3 bases and at J to 0 bases, leaving 0 bases not matched to a gene. The length of the CDR3 is 14 residues. Germline V gives CDR1 SNHLY, CDR2 FYNNEI. In DNA form, the CDR3 reads TGTGCCAGCAGTGAGGGACAGGACCAAGAGACCCAGTACTTC. Translated: CASSEGQDQETQYF. Full variable domain (rest looked up from reference TRBV2 and TRBJ2-5): EPEVTQTPSHQVTQMGQEVILRCVPISNHLYFYWYRQILGQKVEFLVSFYNNEISEKSEIFDDQFSVERPDGSNFTLKIRSTKLEDSAMYFCASSEGQDQETQYFGPGTRLLVL.

The CDR3 here is CASSQDWAEPLHF. CDR3 in DNA: TGCGCCAGCAGCCAAGATTGGGCAGAACCCCTCCACTTT. The chain couples TRBV4-3 to TRBJ1-6; no clear D gene. Per germline, CDR1 LGHNA and CDR2 YSLEER. The CDR3 loop spans 13 amino acids. V lost 0 bases, J lost 12 bases, and 9 bases lay in between.

The CDR3 loop reads CASGLGTGNSEQYF. CDR3 nucleotides: TGCGCCAGTGGCTTGGGGACAGGGAATAGCGAGCAGTACTTC. The chain recombines TRBV4-3 with TRBJ2-7, with 9 bases fitting TRBD1. Germline CDR1 LGHNA, CDR2 YSLEER. V trimming: 9 bases; J trimming: 6 bases; junction bases outside the gene matches: 12. The CDR3 covers 14 residues.

The chain recombines TRBV9 with TRBJ2-1; tentative D call: TRBD2 (7 bases). V dropped 3 bases and J dropped 7 bases, with 8 bases sitting between them. Germline lookup yields CDR1 SGDLS and CDR2 YYNGEE. This CDR3 region has 12 residues. CDR3 DNA sequence: TGTGCCAGCAGCGAGGGGGGGAATGAGCAGTTCTTC. This encodes CASSEGGNEQFF.

There are a few counts of this clone. The chain recombines TRBV2 with TRBJ1-4; TRBD1 is a possible D gene (5 bases). This CDR3 spans 13 amino acids. CDR1 is SNHLY, CDR2 FYNNEI, per germline. The V end was cut by 6 bases, the J end by 6 bases, with 11 bases between. For the CDR3, the DNA is TGTGCCAGCAGAGGGAAAGGGGATGAAAAACTGTTTTTT. It translates to CASRGKGDEKLFF.

This chain links TRBV13 with TRBJ2-3, with 7 positions matching TRBD2. The V and J ends lost 4 bases and 6 bases, in that order; junction bases with no gene match: 7. The CDR3 covers 14 residues. Germline V lookup: CDR1 PRHDT, CDR2 FYEKMQ (reference sequence). Written as DNA, the CDR3 is TGTGCCAGCAGCTCACGGGGGGAGGGGGATACGCAGTATTTT. Residues: CASSSRGEGDTQYF.

The gene calls are TRBV19 and TRBJ1-4; TRBD1 aligns across 9 bases. CDR1 is LNHDA and CDR2 is SQIVND in the germline V gene (reference sequence). J gave up 6 bases and V 5 bases, and 4 bases lay outside the gene matches. This CDR3 is 14 amino acids long. The CDR3 DNA is TGTGCCAGTAGTGCGGGACAGGGATATGAAAAACTGTTTTTT. It is translated as CASSAGQGYEKLFF.

This sequence joins TRBV6-5 and TRBJ2-3, with D hard to call. Germline V gene data show CDR1 as MNHEY and CDR2 as SVGAGI. This CDR3 contains 15 residues. Trimming took off 6 bases at V and 1 base at J, with 14 bases between the two ends. CDR3 nucleotides: TGTGCCAGCAGGGGTGGGCAGGTCGGCACAGATACGCAGTATTTT. It codes for CASRGGQVGTDTQYF.

This chain joins TRBV4-3 and TRBJ2-7, with 7 bases identical to TRBD2. J was trimmed by 0 bases and V by 0 bases; bases with no gene match: 2. The CDR3 runs to 15 residues. Germline lookup yields CDR1 LGHNA and CDR2 YSLEER. The CDR3 is CASSQEGGGSYEQYF. CDR3 in DNA: TGCGCCAGCAGCCAAGAGGGGGGGGGCTCCTACGAGCAGTACTTC.

The J gene is TRBJ1-4, the V gene TRBV7-9, with 11 bases aligning to TRBD1. After removal of 3 bases from V and 8 bases from J, the junction contained 8 bases not matched to a gene. Germline V gene lookup returns CDR1 SEHNR and CDR2 FQNEAQ (reference sequence). This CDR3 has 16 residues. This CDR3 is CASSFGQGAFSEKLFF. The DNA of the CDR3 is TGTGCCAGCAGCTTTGGACAGGGGGCTTTTTCAGAAAAACTGTTTTTT.

The chain is built from TRBV6-1 and TRBJ1-5; no clear D. The germline CDR1 and CDR2 sequences are MNHNS and SASEGT. This CDR3 region has 15 residues. V was shortened by 8 bases and J by 3 bases, with 17 bases between the two germline ends. The CDR3 nucleotides are TGTGCCAGCGGACTCTCGATCGAGGCCAATCAGCCCCAGCATTTT. Its translation: CASGLSIEANQPQHF.

This chain joins TRBV18 and TRBJ1-2, with D uncertain. Germline V gives CDR1 KGHSH, CDR2 LQKENI. The CDR3 contains 12 residues. The V gene lost 3 bases and the J gene lost 4 bases, with 6 bases spanning the gap. The CDR3 nucleotides read TGTGCCAGCTCACCGGACTCCTATGGCTACACCTTC. This sequence encodes CASSPDSYGYTF.

In its sample, this clone was seen once. V gene TRBV4-3 combines with J gene TRBJ1-1; 7 bases match TRBD1. V trimming: 1 base; J trimming: 1 base; junction bases outside the gene matches: 6. The V gene's germline CDR1 is LGHNA and CDR2 YSLEER. The CDR3 length is 16 residues. CDR3 loop: CASSQGSTGTNTEAFF. The DNA for the CDR3 is TGCGCCAGCAGCCAAGGGTCGACAGGGACGAACACTGAAGCTTTCTTT.

This chain links TRBV6-6 with TRBJ1-1; 7 bases map to TRBD1. In germline, CDR1 is MNHNY, CDR2 SVGAGI (reference sequence). This CDR3 region has 16 residues. The V and J ends lost 4 bases and 4 bases, in that order; junction bases with no gene match: 12. The CDR3 DNA follows: TGTGCCAGCAGTTCACTCGACAGGGCGATTAGCACTGAAGCTTTCTTT. Protein product: CASSSLDRAISTEAFF.

V is TRBV30 and J is TRBJ2-1, with 9 bases matching TRBD2. Looked up from germline, CDR1 is GTSNPN and CDR2 is SVGIG (reference sequence). The junction had 8 bases not matched to a gene; V was cut back by 3 bases and J by 8 bases. This CDR3 contains 14 residues. DNA for the CDR3: TGTGCCTGGAGAACGGGCGGGGGGGCCGATGAGCAGTTCTTC. Its translation: CAWRTGGGADEQFF.

The genes are TRBV7-6 and TRBJ1-4; 9 bases are a match to TRBD1. Germline assignment: CDR1 SGHVS and CDR2 FNYEAQ. The CDR3 has 15 amino acids. V dropped 6 bases and J dropped 8; count of bases not matched to a gene: 10. The CDR3, as DNA: TGTGCCAGCAGACGGACAGGGGCGCTACTGGAAAAACTGTTTTTT. Translated: CASRRTGALLEKLFF.

V gene TRBV4-3 combines with J gene TRBJ1-2; TRBD1 matches 10 bases. The junction had 9 bases not matched to a gene; V was cut back by 3 bases and J by 8 bases. Germline V gene lookup returns CDR1 LGHNA and CDR2 YSLEER. The CDR3 length is 15 residues. CDR3 in amino acids: CASSQGTGAGGGYTF. DNA of the CDR3: TGCGCCAGCAGCCAGGGGACAGGGGCGGGTGGCGGCTACACCTTC.

J is TRBJ1-6 and V is TRBV28; perhaps TRBD1 as D (6 bases). The CDR3 runs 16 residues. With 2 bases removed from V and 6 bases from J, the gap between germline ends came to 14 bases. The germline gives CDR1 MDHEN, CDR2 SYDVKM. The DNA for the CDR3 is TGTGCCAGCAGTTTAGAGGGGGACGGGTTTAATTCACCCCTCCACTTT. This gives the protein CASSLEGDGFNSPLHF.

This clone was seen just once. This chain joins TRBV27 and TRBJ2-7, with 7 bases that match TRBD1. Germline lookup yields CDR1 MNHEY and CDR2 SMNVEV (reference sequence). This CDR3 is built from 14 residues. V shed 4 bases, J shed 5 bases, and the junction held 8 bases outside the gene matches. The CDR3 sequence: CASSSYQDRNEQYF. The CDR3 nucleotides are TGTGCCAGCAGTTCATACCAGGACAGGAACGAGCAGTACTTC.

The CDR3 DNA reads as TGTGCCAGCAGTGACCCTAGCGGGGTAGGGTCAGATACGCAGTATTTT. Residues: CASSDPSGVGSDTQYF. The chain carries TRBV25-1 and TRBJ2-3; 9 bases align to TRBD2. Germline V lookup: CDR1 MGHDK, CDR2 SYGVNS. Germline trimming cut 3 bases from V and 4 bases from J; bases unmatched to any gene: 8. This CDR3 is 16 amino acids long.

The chain combines TRBV5-1 with TRBJ1-1, with D tentatively TRBD1 (5 bases). This CDR3 comprises 13 residues. Germline V gene sequence: CDR1 SGHRS, CDR2 YFSETQ. Trimming shortened V by 4 bases and J by 6 bases, and 13 bases separated the two germline ends. CDR3 sequence (DNA): TGCGCCAGCAGCCCAGGGCAGGGCCCTGAAGCTTTCTTT. Translation gives CASSPGQGPEAFF.

The chain couples TRBV29-1 to TRBJ2-5; tentatively, D is TRBD2 (6 bases). V was pared by 3 bases and J by 7 bases, with 9 bases between. The CDR3 runs to 11 residues. Per the germline V gene, CDR1 is SQVTM and CDR2 is ANQGSEA. CDR3 protein: CSVDGGVTQYF. In DNA form, the CDR3 reads TGCAGCGTTGACGGAGGGGTGACCCAGTACTTC.

The V and J genes are TRBV9 and TRBJ1-5; D remains ambiguous. V dropped 4 bases and J dropped 2 bases, with 7 bases sitting between them. This CDR3 has 13 amino acids. Germline V gene lookup returns CDR1 SGDLS and CDR2 YYNGEE. In DNA, the CDR3 is TGTGCCAGCAGCTCCCATGGCAATCAGCCCCAGCATTTT. Protein product: CASSSHGNQPQHF.

The rearrangement uses TRBV7-2 and TRBJ1-1; possibly TRBD1 for D (6 bases). Deletions cut 2 bases from V and 0 bases from J, with 13 bases between. The CDR3 covers 16 residues. Germline loops: CDR1 SGHTA, CDR2 FQGNSA. The CDR3 region has the DNA TGTGCCAGCAGCTTATGGGGGCCGGGAATGAACACTGAAGCTTTCTTT. Protein sequence: CASSLWGPGMNTEAFF.

The sample holds one count of this clone. The chain joins TRBV19 to TRBJ1-6; D uncertain. This CDR3 has 14 amino acids. Germline loops: CDR1 LNHDA, CDR2 SQIVND (reference sequence). The V gene lost 7 bases and the J gene lost 7 bases, with 14 bases spanning the gap. CDR3 amino acids: CASTESGRNSPLHF. The CDR3 nucleotides read TGTGCCAGTACGGAGTCTGGTCGGAATTCACCCCTCCACTTT.

The chain recombines TRBV13 with TRBJ2-7; D gene unclear. This CDR3 comprises 14 residues. In germline, CDR1 is PRHDT, CDR2 FYEKMQ (reference sequence). V lost 3 bases and J lost 7, with 16 bases in between. This CDR3 is CASSFRALSEEQYF. The CDR3 bases are TGTGCCAGCAGCTTCCGCGCCCTTTCGGAGGAGCAGTACTTC.